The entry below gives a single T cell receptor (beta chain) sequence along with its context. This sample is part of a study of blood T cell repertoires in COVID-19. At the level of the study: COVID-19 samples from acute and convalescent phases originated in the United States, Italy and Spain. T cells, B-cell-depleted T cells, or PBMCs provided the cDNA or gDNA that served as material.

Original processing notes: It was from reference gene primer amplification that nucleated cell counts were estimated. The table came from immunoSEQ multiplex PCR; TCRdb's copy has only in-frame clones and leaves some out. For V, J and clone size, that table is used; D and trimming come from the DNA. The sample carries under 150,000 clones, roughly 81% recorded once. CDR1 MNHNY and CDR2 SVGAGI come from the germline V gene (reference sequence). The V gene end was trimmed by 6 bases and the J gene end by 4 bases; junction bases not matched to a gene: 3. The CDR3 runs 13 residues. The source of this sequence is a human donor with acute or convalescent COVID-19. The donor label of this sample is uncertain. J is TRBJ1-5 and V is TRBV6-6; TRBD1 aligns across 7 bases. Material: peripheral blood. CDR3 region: CASSPTGNQPQHF. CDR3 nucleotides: TGTGCCAGCAGCCCGACAGGGAATCAGCCCCAGCATTTT.